This T cell receptor beta chain was observed in a study of molecular identifiers for immune sequencing clone quantification (dated by TCRdb to 2016 to 2018). For context, the study as a whole: For a replicate experiment, RNA from roughly 20,000 or 100,000 naive CD8 T cells was divided into five aliquots, and four of the five aliquots were sequenced. The study was a methods study using CD8 T cells to benchmark molecular-identifier clustering-based TCR repertoire sequencing (MIDCIRS) and TCR RNA copy counting. What the authors observed across the whole study: In CMV-specific effector cells, clones with more than 20 RNA copies contained over 97% of molecules, whereas in naive cells such clones contained under 1% of molecules. Spiked-in Jurkat TCR RNA equal to a single cell's worth was reported to be detectable even within one million naive CD8 T cells. Identical TCR molecules sharing a barcode could cause highly expanded clone sizes to be underestimated. The naive libraries included spiked-in Jurkat TCR RNA (about nine copies' worth), and this RNA is not part of the donor repertoire. Modeling indicated about 3 TCR RNA copies recovered per cell, compared with about ten by digital PCR, which implies a capture efficiency of about 27%. Without barcode sub-clustering, chimeric consensus sequences inflated TCR diversity; chimeras reached as high as 47%.

This clonotype was found many times. The specificity of this receptor is unknown. Per-base quality was not reported, and no clone a single base away is much larger than it. The protocol used for the library was PCR. TCRdb lists the instrument as Illumina HiSeq 4000. Preparation of bulk TCR libraries followed a previously described approach, with the TCR primers listed in Table S5. The Qiagen AllPrep DNA/RNA kit was used to purify total RNA. Before any analysis, reads coming from multiple sequencing runs of the same library were combined into one pool. On the study's bioinformatics: Reads were retained only if an exact TCR constant sequence was present, and the retained reads were trimmed to 150 nt and grouped according to their 12-nt molecular barcodes. Reads within each barcode group were sub-clustered using a 15% Levenshtein threshold, and quality-weighted consensus sequences were constructed for each RNA molecule. Non-functional sequences were excluded, and lower-count sequences lying one edit away from another sequence were also excluded. Based on a fit of two negative binomial distributions, barcode sub-clusters having less than 20% of the maximum read count were discarded. TCRdb trimmed the raw reads at Q25, called clones with MiXCR and kept productive beta chains. Merged by CDR3 protein, the rows form single entries marked with the most common genes and DNA. The V and J calls and clone size are TCRdb's, not the authors'. Counted in this sample were hundreds of thousands of distinct CDR3 sequences; about 20% of them appeared once. The top ten clonotypes cover under 0.95% of the sample.

Per the germline V gene, WSHSY is the CDR1 and SAAADI is the CDR2. Cut back by 2 bases and 7 bases, the V and J ends lie 14 bases apart. The CDR3 measures 14 amino acids from cysteine to phenylalanine. Solely the CDR3 DNA is kept, with 42 bases framed from the first base. Libraries of naive CD8 T cells were built from anywhere between about 17,000 and 1,000,000 sorted cells, with 10%, 30% or 50% of the purified RNA used. Naive CD8 T cells, defined as CD8+CD4-CCR7+CD45RA+, were FACS-sorted into RLT Plus buffer on a BD FACSAria II. Detection sensitivity was tested by spiking Jurkat RNA equal to some 10 TCR copies' worth into samples containing roughly 19,000-1,100,000 naive CD8 T cells. Enrichment of CD8 T cells was done with RosetteSep CD8+ T Cell Enrichment Cocktail plus Ficoll-Paque, and ACK red cell lysis came afterward.

Sequencing was done on a sample of naive CD8+ T cells from blood, with Jurkat cell RNA spiked in. The meaning of the sample's cell subset or site label: FACS-sorted CD8+CD4-CCR7+CD45RA+ naive T cells. The sequence joins TRBV10-2 to TRBJ1-2; there is no confident call for the D gene. This receptor was obtained from a human donor in good health. Some libraries in this study had Jurkat cell RNA spiked in. The DNA is TGCGCCAGCAGTGAGACACCCGGGCAGGCTGGCTACACCTTC. Its protein is CASSETPGQAGYTF.